The text below deals with one T cell receptor beta chain. The target of this receptor is not known. It has no much larger one-base neighbor in the sample; base qualities were not kept. These reads were obtained on an Illumina NovaSeq 6000. cDNA libraries for TCRalpha and TCRbeta were prepared by 5'RACE using constant-segment primers, with sample barcodes and unique molecular identifiers added. Trizol reagent was used to extract RNA from every sample. Amplification of the libraries took two PCR steps, and the second step added a second sample barcode plus Illumina TruSeq adapters. The libraries were sequenced on an Illumina NovaSeq using 2 x 150 bp paired-end reads. The source study handled its data this way. The reads were demultiplexed and collapsed into UMI-guided consensus sequences using migec v1.2.7. Using mixcr v2.1.11, UMI consensuses were aligned to TRA and TRB V and J templates and then assembled into clonotypes. Expanded or contracted clonotypes were those called significant by both edgeR and NoisET, with noise models trained on biological replicates. For edgeR calls, the cutoffs were a false discovery rate-adjusted p below 0.01 and a log2 fold-change threshold of 1. As an exploratory analysis of dynamics, max-normalized trajectories of the 1000 most abundant clonotypes were examined with PCA combined with hierarchical clustering. The CD4 or CD8 phenotype of responding clones was assigned using the separately sequenced CD4+ and CD8+ repertoires. TCRdb reran the public reads through fastp at Q25 and MiXCR, keeping productive beta chains. Duplicate CDR3 protein sequences are folded into a single record with the most common DNA and genes. Here the V and J calls rest on TCRdb's processing, not on the authors' analysis. The sample table lists approximately 200,000 distinct CDR3 sequences, about a sixth of them with a count of one. The ten biggest clones cover about 2.1% of the sample.

CDR1 and CDR2 (SEHNR, FQNEAQ) derive from the germline V gene (reference sequence). The CDR3, from cysteine to phenylalanine, totals 14 residues. Only the CDR3 portion is preserved as DNA: 42 bases, with reading frame beginning at the first base. Between the V and J ends, shortened by 2 bases and 2 bases respectively, the junction contains 9 bases. The data stem from a study of T-cell memory formation after mild COVID-19 (dated by TCRdb to the early 2020s). At the level of the whole study: TCR sequence clusters from the two donors were found to be largely donor specific. T-cell clones expanding and contracting after mild COVID-19 in a couple of donors were tracked by longitudinal TCRalpha and TCRbeta repertoire sequencing. The cohort comprised two young, previously healthy adult volunteers, one female and one male. Broader findings and caveats from the paper: Some responding clones were found in pre-infection memory, which suggests that pre-existing cross-reactive memory T cells took part in the SARS-CoV-2 response. From day 15 to 85, contracting clones showed balanced CD4/CD8 phenotypes, whereas a second wave of clones that expanded from day 15 to 37 leaned towards CD4+. Contracting CD4+ clones appeared mostly in the CM and EM memory subsets, whereas CD8+ clones were enriched in EMRA. SARS-CoV-2 specificity was not confirmed for the second-wave clones peaking on day 37. The study included only a couple of mild cases, and larger cohorts that include severe cases with pre-infection samples were judged to be necessary.

PBMCs were isolated by Ficoll-Paque density gradient centrifugation. Sequencing input: PBMCs or a T cell subset sorted from them (not recorded which). The V and J segments used are TRBV7-9 and TRBJ2-5; the D call could be TRBD1 or TRBD2, with each sharing 5 bases. The sequence came from an adult woman who had mild COVID-19 (a few samples of this study predate the infection). The sample titles of this study are shuffled in the database, so cell type and time point are left out; the donor was told from shared clones. The CDR3 region has the sequence CASSLFGGQETQYF. The nucleotide sequence is TGTGCCAGCAGCTTATTTGGGGGACAAGAGACCCAGTACTTC. The full variable domain, with segments outside the CDR3 supplied by the reference TRBV7-9 and TRBJ2-5 proteins, appears as DTGVSQNPRHKITKRGQNVTFRCDPISEHNRLYWYRQTLGQGPEFLTYFQNEAQLEKSRLLSDRFSAERPKGSFSTLEIQRTEQGDSAMYLCASSLFGGQETQYFGPGTRLLVL.